This record covers a single T cell receptor (beta chain). As originally analysed: Amplification of reference gene primers provided the estimated nucleated cell counts. Profiled with immunoSEQ multiplex PCR; TCRdb holds only in-frame clones, not every one. V, J and clone size reflect that table, while D and trimming were determined from the DNA. Among roughly 280,000 clones listed, around 87% were seen once. The CDR3 totals 13 residues. Germline CDR1 SNHLY, CDR2 FYNNEI. Trimming removed 11 bases from V and 4 bases from J, with 14 bases in between. These data belong to a study of blood T cell repertoires in COVID-19. Background on the study: Acute and convalescent COVID-19 samples came from the United States, Italy and Spain. PBMCs, B-cell-depleted T cells, or T cells provided the cDNA or gDNA that made up the material.

The origin of this receptor is a woman between 45 and 65 years old who had recovered from COVID-19. Sequences were obtained from peripheral blood. The chain joins TRBV2 to TRBJ1-4; D not certain. CDR3 in amino acids: CASGLGINEKLFF. As DNA, the CDR3 is TGTGCCTCCGGACTGGGGATTAATGAAAAACTGTTTTTT.